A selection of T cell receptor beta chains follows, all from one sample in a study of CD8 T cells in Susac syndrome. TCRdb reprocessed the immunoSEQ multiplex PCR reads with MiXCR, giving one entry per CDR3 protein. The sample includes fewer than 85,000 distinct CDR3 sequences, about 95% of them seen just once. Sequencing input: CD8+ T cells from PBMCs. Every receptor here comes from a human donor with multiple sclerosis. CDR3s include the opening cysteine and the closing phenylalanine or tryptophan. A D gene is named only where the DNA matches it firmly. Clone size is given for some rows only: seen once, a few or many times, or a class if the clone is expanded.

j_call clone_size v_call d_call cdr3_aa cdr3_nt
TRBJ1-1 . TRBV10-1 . CASSERANPNTEAFF TGCGCCAGCAGTGAGCGGGCGAACCCGAACACTGAAGCTTTCTTT
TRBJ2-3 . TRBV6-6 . CASSYSQGTDTQYF TGTGCCAGCAGTTACTCCCAGGGAACAGATACGCAGTATTTT
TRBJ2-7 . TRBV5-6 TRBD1 CASSSPNRGVSYEQYF TGTGCCAGCAGCTCCCCCAACAGGGGAGTAAGCTACGAGCAGTACTTC
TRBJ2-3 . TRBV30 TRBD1 CAWMGQRSTDTQYF TGTGCCTGGATGGGACAGAGAAGCACAGATACGCAGTATTTT
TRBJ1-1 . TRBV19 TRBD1 CASSIDRTGERLSRTEAFF TGTGCCAGTAGTATCGATAGGACAGGGGAACGTTTGAGTAGGACTGAAGCTTTCTTT
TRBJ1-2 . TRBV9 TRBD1 CASSHPGTANYGYTF TGTGCCAGCAGTCACCCCGGGACAGCTAACTATGGCTACACCTTC
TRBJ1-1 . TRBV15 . CATNPGGGVNTEAFF TGTGCCACCAACCCGGGCGGGGGTGTGAACACTGAAGCTTTCTTT
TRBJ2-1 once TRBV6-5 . CASSYSYGGQGKFF TGTGCCAGCAGTTACTCGTATGGGGGGCAGGGGAAGTTCTTC
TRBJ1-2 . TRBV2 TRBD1 CAGTEGGYGYTF TGTGCCGGGACAGAAGGGGGCTATGGCTACACCTTC
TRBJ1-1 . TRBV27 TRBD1 CASSPTGGETEAFF TGTGCCAGCAGTCCGACAGGGGGCGAAACTGAAGCTTTCTTT
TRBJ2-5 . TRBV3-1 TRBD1 CASSLLVTGGSETQYF TGTGCCAGCAGCCTCCTCGTTACAGGGGGCAGTGAGACCCAGTACTTC
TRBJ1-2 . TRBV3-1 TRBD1 CASSPGQGPHANYGYTF TGTGCCAGCAGCCCCGGACAGGGGCCCCACGCTAACTATGGCTACACCTTC
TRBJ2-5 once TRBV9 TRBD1 CASSVAGGNQETQYF TGTGCCAGCAGCGTAGCAGGGGGCAACCAAGAGACCCAGTACTTC
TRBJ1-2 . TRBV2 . CASSEAVRGEGYTF TGTGCCAGCAGTGAAGCGGTGAGGGGGGAAGGCTACACCTTC
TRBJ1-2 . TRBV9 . CASSVGGLAWGYTF TGTGCCAGCAGCGTAGGAGGGTTGGCGTGGGGCTACACCTTC
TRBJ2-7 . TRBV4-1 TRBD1 CASSREPGQGAYEQYF TGCGCCAGCAGCCGAGAGCCGGGACAGGGGGCTTACGAGCAGTACTTC
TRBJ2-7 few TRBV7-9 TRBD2 CASSGSSYEQYF TGTGCCAGTAGCGGGAGCTCCTACGAGCAGTACTTC
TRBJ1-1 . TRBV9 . CASSASGFGTEAFF TGTGCCAGCAGCGCCTCCGGTTTTGGCACTGAAGCTTTCTTT
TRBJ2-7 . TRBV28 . CASSFEYEQYF TGTGCCAGCAGTTTTGAGTACGAGCAGTACTTC
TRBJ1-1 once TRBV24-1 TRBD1 CATSDPGQAEAFF TGTGCCACCAGTGATCCCGGACAGGCCGAAGCTTTCTTT
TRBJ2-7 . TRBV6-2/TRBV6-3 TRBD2 CASSPPPRLAEDYEQYF TGTGCCAGCAGCCCACCCCCCCGACTAGCGGAGGACTACGAGCAGTACTTC
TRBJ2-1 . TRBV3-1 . CASREGGNEQFF TGTGCCAGCAGAGAGGGTGGCAATGAGCAGTTCTTC
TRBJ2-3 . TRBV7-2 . CASSLPGPGDTQYF TGTGCCAGCAGCTTGCCCGGGCCGGGAGATACGCAGTATTTT
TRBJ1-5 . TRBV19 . CASRTSSGAINQPQHF TGTGCCAGTAGAACTTCGTCAGGGGCAATCAATCAGCCCCAGCATTTT
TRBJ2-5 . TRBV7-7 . CASSLSRRTEETQYF TGTGCTAGCAGCTTAAGTAGGCGCACCGAAGAGACCCAGTACTTC
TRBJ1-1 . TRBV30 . CAWSEGSNTEAFF TGTGCCTGGAGTGAAGGATCGAACACTGAAGCTTTCTTT
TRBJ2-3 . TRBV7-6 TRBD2 CASSFLAGSTDTQYF TGTGCCAGCAGCTTTTTAGCGGGGAGCACAGATACGCAGTATTTT
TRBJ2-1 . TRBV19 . CASKQGSNEQFF TGTGCCAGTAAGCAGGGTAGCAATGAGCAGTTCTTC
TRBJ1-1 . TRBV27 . CATAGTLNTEAFF TGTGCCACCGCAGGGACCTTGAACACTGAAGCTTTCTTT
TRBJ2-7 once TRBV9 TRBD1 CASSPTRTGGSDEQYF TGTGCCAGCAGCCCTACACGGACAGGGGGCTCCGACGAGCAGTACTTC
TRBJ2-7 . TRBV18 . CASSRQDSYEQYF TGTGCCAGCTCGCGCCAGGACAGCTACGAGCAGTACTTC
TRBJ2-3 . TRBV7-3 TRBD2 CASSFSPPGLAGATTDTQYF TGTGCCAGCAGCTTTTCTCCGCCGGGACTAGCGGGGGCCACCACAGATACGCAGTATTTT
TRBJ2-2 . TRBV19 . CASRTSSSNTGELFF TGTGCCAGTAGAACTAGTTCATCGAACACCGGGGAGCTGTTTTTT